This record looks at one T cell receptor beta chain sequence and its context. The data were taken from a study of blood T cell repertoires in COVID-19. Trimming removed 7 bases at V and 2 bases at J, with 9 bases between. This CDR3 has 12 amino acids. Germline CDR1 is SEHNR and CDR2 is FQNEAQ (reference sequence). As originally analysed: Estimation of nucleated cell counts was performed using reference gene primer amplification. Assay used: immunoSEQ multiplex PCR; TCRdb lists only in-frame clones, some missing. The D gene and trimming were derived from the DNA, and the V and J assignments and clone size from that table. This table has around 100,000 clones, about 80% appearing once.

Sequencing used peripheral blood. The chain couples TRBV7-9 to TRBJ2-7; tentatively, D is TRBD1 (6 bases). The sequence came from a human donor in a cohort sampled during active COVID-19. The CDR3 region has the DNA TGTGCCAGCACACAGGGAACCTACGAGCAGTACTTC. The encoded protein is CASTQGTYEQYF.